This TCR beta chain was identified in a study of metastatic and nonmetastatic thyroid tumors. Study at large: The study looked at repertoires side by side in blood and in tumor or nodule tissue from malignant and benign thyroid patients.

TCRdb ran MiXCR on the PCR reads. This sample has under 75,000 clones, with roughly a sixth found just once. A note on this clone: What it binds is not known.

Among the patients, none had received any treatment before thyroid surgery. Whole-study findings and limits: Malignant tumors reportedly showed significantly higher TCR beta diversity than benign nodules in both blood and tumor.

This sequence originates from a female donor with papillary thyroid cancer or a benign thyroid nodule (not recorded which). Some clones in this sample may be carry-over from other donors' samples. The specimen was blood.

For the CDR3, the DNA is TGTGCCACCTCGGGGGGGCCGAACACCGGGGAGCTGTTTTTT. It encodes CATSGGPNTGELFF. The J gene is TRBJ2-2, the V gene TRBV28; 8 bases agree with TRBD2. This CDR3 spans 14 amino acids. After removal of 10 bases from V and 0 bases from J, the junction contained 4 bases not matched to a gene. From germline, CDR1 is MDHEN and CDR2 SYDVKM.